This T cell receptor beta chain was sequenced in a study of radiotherapy plus CTLA-4 blockade in lung cancer. CDR1 and CDR2 (germline): SGHAT, FQNNGV. This CDR3 spans 16 amino acids. V shed 5 bases and J 5 bases; nucleotides not matched to a gene: 5. Only in-frame clones appear in the TCRdb table, and some are missing; sequencing was by immunoSEQ multiplex PCR. Of approximately 45,000 clones in the sample, around 63% were seen once. The rearrangement joins TRBV11-2 to TRBJ2-5; 16 nucleotides agree with TRBD2. The receptor was isolated from a human donor with non-small cell lung cancer who had a partial response to radiotherapy plus ipilimumab. The sequencing used peripheral blood, collected from a patient treated with radiotherapy plus ipilimumab. CDR3 protein: CASSQGTSGGAETQYF. As DNA, the CDR3 is TGTGCCAGCAGCCAAGGGACTAGCGGGGGGGCGGAGACCCAGTACTTC.